Listed below are T cell receptor beta chains from one sample, sequenced in a study of regulatory and conventional T cells in RAG deficiency. The repertoire was sequenced with immunoSEQ multiplex PCR; TCRdb's copy has only in-frame clones and lacks some. Seen here are roughly 45,000 clones, over 80% observed once, and the top ten hold 0.51%. This sample was shared with a second study, whose subject was regulatory T cells.

Source material: CD4+ effector T cells sorted from blood. The receptors stem from a human donor in good health. Both conserved end residues are part of each CDR3.

J,V,CDR3
TRBJ2-3,TRBV2,CASSEGSTDTQYF
TRBJ1-3,TRBV4-1,CASSQDRNQAGNTIYF
TRBJ1-2,TRBV7-8,CASSSEGGTVSF
TRBJ2-7,TRBV9,CASSAGQGAFEQYF
TRBJ2-6,TRBV19,CASRPGGADGANVLTF
TRBJ1-5,TRBV28,CASSIDSWQLVNQPQHF
TRBJ2-2,TRBV7-6,CASSLASGRTNTGELFF
TRBJ2-7,TRBV5-5,CASSWDGTSGSTYEQYF
TRBJ2-7,TRBV5-1,CASSIDTYYEQYF
TRBJ2-5,TRBV29-1,CSVVLSEYQETQYF
TRBJ1-3,TRBV28,CASNKGSLGNTIYF
TRBJ1-1,TRBV6-5,CASSYGRSNTEAFF
TRBJ2-1,TRBV7-6,CASSPSFKTAWGNEQFF
TRBJ2-1,TRBV5-4,CASSLGGTLTYNEQFF
TRBJ1-5,TRBV9,CASSVSAGGQPQHF
TRBJ2-2,TRBV5-1,CASSFEQGTLGGELFF
TRBJ2-7,TRBV10-1,CASSEIRGSRREQYF
TRBJ2-1,TRBV5-8,CASSLALIQGAGYNEQFF
TRBJ2-1,TRBV10-3,CAIRVAGGDNEQFF
TRBJ2-1,TRBV5-1,CASSLYSSANEQFF
TRBJ2-7,TRBV28,CASSFWPSGRKITEQYF
TRBJ2-3,TRBV30,CAWSPPGLVNSDTQYF
TRBJ1-2,TRBV6-1,CASSERGLNYSYTF
TRBJ2-2,TRBV7-3,CASSSDRVSRTGELFF
TRBJ2-7,TRBV10-1,CASSDQKRGASYEQYF
TRBJ1-1,TRBV5-1,CASSLNRGNTEAFF
TRBJ1-1,TRBV29-1,CSVRYYSGTGGKNTEAFF
TRBJ2-7,TRBV6-5,CASSYDTVASEQYF